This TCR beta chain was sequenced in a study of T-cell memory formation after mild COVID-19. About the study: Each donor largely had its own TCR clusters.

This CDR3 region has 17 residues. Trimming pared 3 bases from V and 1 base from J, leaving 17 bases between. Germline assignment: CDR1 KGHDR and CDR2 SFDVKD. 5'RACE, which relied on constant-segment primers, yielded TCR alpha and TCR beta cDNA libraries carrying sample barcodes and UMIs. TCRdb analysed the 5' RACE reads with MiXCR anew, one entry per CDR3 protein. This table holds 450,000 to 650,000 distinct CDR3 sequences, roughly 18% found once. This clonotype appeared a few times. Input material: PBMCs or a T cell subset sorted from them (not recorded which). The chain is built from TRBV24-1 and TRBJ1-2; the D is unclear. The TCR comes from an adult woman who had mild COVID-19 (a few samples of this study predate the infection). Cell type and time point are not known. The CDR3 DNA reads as TGTGCCACCAGTGATCGCCACCGAGGATCGGGTAACTATGGCTACACCTTC. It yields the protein CATSDRHRGSGNYGYTF.